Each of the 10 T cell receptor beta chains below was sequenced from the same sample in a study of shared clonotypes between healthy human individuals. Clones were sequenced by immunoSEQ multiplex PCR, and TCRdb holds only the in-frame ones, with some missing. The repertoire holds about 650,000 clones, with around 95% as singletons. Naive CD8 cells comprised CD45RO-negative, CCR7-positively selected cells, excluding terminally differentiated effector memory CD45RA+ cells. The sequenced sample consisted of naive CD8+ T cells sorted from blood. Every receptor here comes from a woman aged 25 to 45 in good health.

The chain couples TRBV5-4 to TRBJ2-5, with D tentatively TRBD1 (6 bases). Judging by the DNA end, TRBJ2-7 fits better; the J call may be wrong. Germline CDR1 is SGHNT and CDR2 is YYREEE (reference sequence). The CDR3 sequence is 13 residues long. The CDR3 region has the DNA TGTGCCAGCAGCGTAACAGGGAGTCACGAGCAGTACTTC. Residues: CASSVTGSHEQYF.

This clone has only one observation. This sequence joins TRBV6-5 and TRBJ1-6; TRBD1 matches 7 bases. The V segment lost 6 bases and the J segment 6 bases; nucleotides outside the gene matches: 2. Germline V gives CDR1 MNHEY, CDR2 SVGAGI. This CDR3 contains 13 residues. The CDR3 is CASRTGTNSPLHF. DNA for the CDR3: TGTGCCAGCAGGACAGGGACTAATTCACCCCTCCACTTT.

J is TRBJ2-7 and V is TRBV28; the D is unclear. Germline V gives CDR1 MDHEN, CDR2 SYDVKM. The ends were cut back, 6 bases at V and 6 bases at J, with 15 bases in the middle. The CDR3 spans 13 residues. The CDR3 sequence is CASSRLGVGEQYF. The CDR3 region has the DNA TGTGCCAGCAGCCGCCTGGGTGTGGGCGAGCAGTACTTC.

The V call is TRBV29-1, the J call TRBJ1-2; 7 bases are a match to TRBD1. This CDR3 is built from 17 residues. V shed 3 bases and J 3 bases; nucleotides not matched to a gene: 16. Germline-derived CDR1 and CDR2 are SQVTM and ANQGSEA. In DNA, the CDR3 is TGCAGCGTTGATGCGGGGGCCGTGAGGCAGGGGGACTATGGCTACACCTTC. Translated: CSVDAGAVRQGDYGYTF.

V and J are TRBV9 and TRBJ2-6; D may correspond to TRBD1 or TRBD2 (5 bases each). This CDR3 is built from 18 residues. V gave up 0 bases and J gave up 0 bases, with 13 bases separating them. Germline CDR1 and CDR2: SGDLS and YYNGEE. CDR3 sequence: CASSVARGLSSGANVLTF. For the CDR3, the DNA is TGTGCCAGCAGCGTAGCGAGGGGTTTGTCCTCTGGGGCCAACGTCCTGACTTTC.

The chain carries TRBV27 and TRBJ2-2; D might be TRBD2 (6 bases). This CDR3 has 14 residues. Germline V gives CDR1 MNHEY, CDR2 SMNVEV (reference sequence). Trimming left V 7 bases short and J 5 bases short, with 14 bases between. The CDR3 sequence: CASMAGPRTGELFF. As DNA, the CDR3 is TGTGCCAGCATGGCGGGACCTCGGACCGGGGAGCTGTTTTTT.

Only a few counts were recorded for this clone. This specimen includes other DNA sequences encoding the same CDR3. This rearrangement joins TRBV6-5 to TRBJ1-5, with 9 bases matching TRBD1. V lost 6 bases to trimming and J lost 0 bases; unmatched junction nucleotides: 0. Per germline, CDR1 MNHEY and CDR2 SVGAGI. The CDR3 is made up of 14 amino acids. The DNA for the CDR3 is TGTGCCAGCAGGGGACAGGGTAGCAATCAGCCCCAGCATTTT. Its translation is CASRGQGSNQPQHF.

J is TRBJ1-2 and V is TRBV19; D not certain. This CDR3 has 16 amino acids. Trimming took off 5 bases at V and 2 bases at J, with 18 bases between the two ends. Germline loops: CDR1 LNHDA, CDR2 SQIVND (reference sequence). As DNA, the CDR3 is TGTGCCAGTAGTGCAGGCTTTGGTACGGCGAACTATGGCTACACCTTC. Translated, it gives CASSAGFGTANYGYTF. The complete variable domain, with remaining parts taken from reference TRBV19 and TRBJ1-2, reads DGGITQSPKYLFRKEGQNVTLSCEQNLNHDAMYWYRQDPGQGLRLIYYSQIVNDFQKGDIAEGYSVSREKKESFPLTVTSAQKNPTAFYLCASSAGFGTANYGYTFGSGTRLTVV.

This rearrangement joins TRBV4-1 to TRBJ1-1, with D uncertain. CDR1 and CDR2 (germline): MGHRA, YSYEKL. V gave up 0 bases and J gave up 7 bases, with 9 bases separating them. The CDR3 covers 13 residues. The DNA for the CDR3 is TGCGCCAGCAGCCAAGACGCGGGCAGTGAAGCTTTCTTT. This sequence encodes CASSQDAGSEAFF.

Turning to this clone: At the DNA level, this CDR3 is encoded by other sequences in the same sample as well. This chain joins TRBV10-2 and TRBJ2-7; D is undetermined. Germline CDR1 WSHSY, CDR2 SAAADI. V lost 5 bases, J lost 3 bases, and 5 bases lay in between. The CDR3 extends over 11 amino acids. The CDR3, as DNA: TGCGCCAGCAGTTCCAGCTACGAGCAGTACTTC. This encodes CASSSSYEQYF.